One and the same sample provided the 9 T cell receptor beta chains below, sequenced in a study of cytomegalovirus exposure and HLA in healthy donors. The PCR was carried out with 60 Vbeta primers and 13 Jbeta primers. Assay: immunoSEQ multiplex PCR; the TCRdb copy retains only in-frame clones and omits some. The profile shows 150,000 to 200,000 clones, roughly 70% of them singletons. Sequencing was carried out using PBMCs. Receptors originate from a man aged 40-49 years in good health and CMV-seropositive.

This chain uses TRBV4-2 with TRBJ1-2, with TRBD1 identical over 7 bases. Germline-derived CDR1 and CDR2 are LGHNA and YNFKEQ. Trimming removed 0 bases from V and 8 bases from J; junction bases left unmatched: 6. The CDR3 runs to 14 residues. DNA of the CDR3: TGTGCCAGCAGCCAAGATGGACAGGAGGCAGGCTACACCTTC. It encodes CASSQDGQEAGYTF.

V is TRBV5-1 and J is TRBJ2-1; D unclear. Per germline, CDR1 SGHRS and CDR2 YFSETQ. The CDR3 is 16 residues long. Between the trimmed V and J ends, which lost 4 bases and 0 bases, there was a span of 14 bases. The CDR3 sequence is CASSLDPSSSYNEQFF. Here the CDR3 DNA reads TGCGCCAGCAGCCTAGACCCCTCGAGCTCCTACAATGAGCAGTTCTTC. Filled out from reference TRBV5-1 and TRBJ2-1, the complete variable domain reads KAGVTQTPRYLIKTRGQQVTLSCSPISGHRSVSWYQQTPGQGLQFLFEYFSETQRNKGNFPGRFSGRQFSNSRSEMNVSTLELGDSALYLCASSLDPSSSYNEQFFGPGTRLTVL.

This clone was picked up a small number of times. The chain employs TRBV6-1 and TRBJ2-1, with D possibly being TRBD1 (5 bases). Germline CDR1 and CDR2: MNHNS and SASEGT. This CDR3 is built from 14 residues. Between the trimmed V and J ends, which lost 8 bases and 7 bases, there was a span of 18 bases. In DNA form, the CDR3 reads TGTGCCAGCCAATACTTCGACAGCATGAATGAGCAGTTCTTC. Protein product: CASQYFDSMNEQFF.

V usage is TRBV7-9 and J usage is TRBJ2-2, with D perhaps TRBD2 (6 bases). The CDR3 has 15 residues. CDR1 and CDR2 (germline): SEHNR, FQNEAQ (reference sequence). In DNA, the CDR3 is TGTGCGACCGGGGGTCTAGCGTCGGCCACCGGGGAGCTGTTTTTT. Protein: CATGGLASATGELFF.

This clone was recorded only once. The rearrangement links TRBV18 to TRBJ2-7, with D perhaps TRBD1 (6 bases). Germline loops: CDR1 KGHSH, CDR2 LQKENI. The CDR3 consists of 14 residues. The V end was cut by 1 base, the J end by 3 bases, with 10 bases between. CDR3 sequence: CASSPQGTHYEQYF. In DNA form, the CDR3 reads TGTGCCAGCTCACCACAGGGGACACACTACGAGCAGTACTTC.

The V call is TRBV4-3, the J call TRBJ2-1; D may be TRBD2 (6 bases). The V gene lost 1 base and the J gene lost 9 bases, with 10 bases spanning the gap. The CDR3 spans 13 residues. Per the germline V gene, CDR1 is LGHNA and CDR2 is YSLEER. Written as DNA, the CDR3 is TGCGCCAGCAGCCAAGTGGGAGGAGTTGAGCAGTTCTTC. Its translation is CASSQVGGVEQFF.

The chain is built from TRBV14 and TRBJ1-4; D uncertain. The germline V gene encodes CDR1 SGHDN and CDR2 FVKESK. Trimming stripped 0 bases from V and 8 bases from J, with 16 bases between. This CDR3 has 16 residues. CDR3 nucleotide sequence: TGTGCCAGCAGCCAAGATATAATCGGGGTCGGGGAAAAACTGTTTTTT. This codes for CASSQDIIGVGEKLFF. Full variable domain (remainder filled in from reference TRBV14 and TRBJ1-4): EAGVTQFPSHSVIEKGQTVTLRCDPISGHDNLYWYRRVMGKEIKFLLHFVKESKQDESGMPNNRFLAERTGGTYSTLKVQPAELEDSGVYFCASSQDIIGVGEKLFFGSGTQLSVL.

The J gene is TRBJ2-7, the V gene TRBV4-1; D is possibly TRBD1 (5 bases). Trimming took off 0 bases at V and 3 bases at J, with 12 bases between the two ends. This CDR3 has 15 residues. Looked up from germline, CDR1 is MGHRA and CDR2 is YSYEKL. Here the CDR3 reads CASSQDQGSYYEQYF. In nucleotides, the CDR3 is TGCGCCAGCAGCCAAGATCAGGGCAGCTACTACGAGCAGTACTTC.

CDR3 DNA: TGTGCCAGCAGCCTAGCGGGGGGGCCTTTTTCAGGAGAGACCCAGTACTTC. Amino acids: CASSLAGGPFSGETQYF. V gene TRBV14 combines with J gene TRBJ2-5; TRBD2 matches at 11 bases. The germline CDR1 and CDR2 sequences are SGHDN and FVKESK. The CDR3 runs to 17 residues. V shed 4 bases and J 4 bases; nucleotides not matched to a gene: 11.